This T cell receptor (beta chain) stems from a study of T cell repertoires in cytomegalovirus infection. TCRdb passed the reads through MiXCR, listing each CDR3 protein once. The table has 900,000 to 950,000 distinct CDR3 sequences, around 32% seen once. The J segment lost 13 bases and the V segment lost 11 bases, leaving 9 bases of the junction unmatched. The germline gives CDR1 MRHNA, CDR2 SNTAGT. This CDR3 comprises 11 residues. In the case of this clonotype: Its antigen remains unknown.

This receptor was identified in a human donor in good health (CMV status not recorded). Some clones in this sample may be carry-over from other donors' samples. The chain has TRBV6-4 and TRBJ2-1, with 9 bases matching TRBD2. The sequenced sample was cultured CD8+ T cells from PBMCs, obtained from culture after CMV antigen stimulation. CDR3 amino acids: CASRGSGGQFF. The CDR3 DNA reads as TGTGCCTCTCGCGGTAGCGGGGGCCAGTTCTTC.